This TCR beta chain originates from a study of neurological immune-mediated disorders. Whole-study findings and limits: The greatest TCR clonal expansion appeared in HTLV-1-associated myelopathy and the smallest, falling below healthy controls, in multiple sclerosis. TCR-beta repertoires seemed private in all groups, with no expanded CDR3 amino acid sequences shared.

This clonotype was recorded at least ten times. The antigen remains undetermined. The authors made cDNA by 5'RACE with 10-nucleotide random UMIs. Per sequencing run, 15-18 subjects together gave over 180 million TCR-beta sequences. Via MiXCR, TCRdb re-called the 5' RACE reads, giving one row per CDR3 protein. The table lists 25,000 to 35,000 distinct CDR3 sequences, about 15% of them singletons. V lost 5 bases and J lost 0, with 23 bases in between. There are 18 residues in the CDR3. The germline CDR1 and CDR2 sequences are SGHVS and FNYEAQ. The sequencing sample was made of PBMCs. The gene calls are TRBV7-6 and TRBJ2-7, with D unresolved. The TCR was taken from a man aged 70 or older in good health. CDR3 sequence reads: CASSLGWAVRTNSYEQYF. The CDR3 region has the DNA TGTGCCAGCAGCCTGGGGTGGGCAGTTCGAACTAACTCCTACGAGCAGTACTTC.